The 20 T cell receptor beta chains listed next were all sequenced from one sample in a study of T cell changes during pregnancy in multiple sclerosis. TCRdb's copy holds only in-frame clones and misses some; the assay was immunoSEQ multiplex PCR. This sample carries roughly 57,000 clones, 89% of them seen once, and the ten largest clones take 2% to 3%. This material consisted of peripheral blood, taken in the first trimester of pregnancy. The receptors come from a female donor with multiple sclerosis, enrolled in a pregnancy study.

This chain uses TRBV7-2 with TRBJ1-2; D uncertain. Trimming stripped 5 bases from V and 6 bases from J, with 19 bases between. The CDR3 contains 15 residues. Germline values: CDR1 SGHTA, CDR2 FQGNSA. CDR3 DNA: TGTGCCAGCAGCCAACGTGGAGAGGTTTTGGATGGCTACACCTTC. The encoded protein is CASSQRGEVLDGYTF.

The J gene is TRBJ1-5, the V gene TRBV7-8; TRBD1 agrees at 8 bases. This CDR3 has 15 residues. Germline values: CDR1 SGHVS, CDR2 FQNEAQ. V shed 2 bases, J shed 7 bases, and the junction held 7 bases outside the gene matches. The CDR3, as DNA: TGTGCCAGCAGCTTACGACAGGGGATAGGGCAGCCCCAGCATTTT. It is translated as CASSLRQGIGQPQHF.

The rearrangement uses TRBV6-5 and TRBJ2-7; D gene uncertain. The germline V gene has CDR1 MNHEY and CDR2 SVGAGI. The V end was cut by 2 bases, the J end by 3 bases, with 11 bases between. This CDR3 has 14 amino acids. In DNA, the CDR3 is TGTGCCAGCAGTTACGACATCCGATACTACGAGCAGTACTTC. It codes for CASSYDIRYYEQYF.

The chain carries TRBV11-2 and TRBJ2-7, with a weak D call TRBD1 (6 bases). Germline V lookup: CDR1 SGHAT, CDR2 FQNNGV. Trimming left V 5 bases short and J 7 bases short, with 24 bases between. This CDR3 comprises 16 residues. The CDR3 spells CASSRTLRGSRGEQYF. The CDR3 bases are TGTGCCAGCAGCCGAACCCTCCGGGGCTCCAGGGGTGAGCAGTACTTC.

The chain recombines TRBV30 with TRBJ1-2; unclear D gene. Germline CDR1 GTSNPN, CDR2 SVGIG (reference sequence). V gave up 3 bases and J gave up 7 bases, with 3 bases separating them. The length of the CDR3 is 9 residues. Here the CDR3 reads CAWSRGYTF. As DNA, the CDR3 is TGTGCCTGGAGCCGTGGCTACACCTTC.

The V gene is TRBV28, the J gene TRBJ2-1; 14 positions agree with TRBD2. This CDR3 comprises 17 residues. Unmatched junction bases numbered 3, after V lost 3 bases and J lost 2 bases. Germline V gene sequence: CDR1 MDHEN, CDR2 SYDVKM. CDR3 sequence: CASSFGLAGGPYNEQFF. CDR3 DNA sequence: TGTGCCAGCAGTTTTGGACTAGCGGGGGGCCCCTACAATGAGCAGTTCTTC.

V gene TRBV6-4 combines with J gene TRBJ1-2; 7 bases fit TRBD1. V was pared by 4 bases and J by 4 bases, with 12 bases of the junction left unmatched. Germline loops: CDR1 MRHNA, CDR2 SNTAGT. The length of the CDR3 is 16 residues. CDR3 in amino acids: CASSGDGQVPLYGYTF. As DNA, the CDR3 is TGTGCCAGCAGTGGGGACGGACAGGTTCCCCTCTATGGCTACACCTTC.

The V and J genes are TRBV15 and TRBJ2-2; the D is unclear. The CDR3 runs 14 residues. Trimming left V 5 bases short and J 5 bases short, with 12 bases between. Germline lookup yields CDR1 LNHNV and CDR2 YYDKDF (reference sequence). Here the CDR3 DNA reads TGTGCCACCAGCTGGAGAAGAGTGACCGGGGAGCTGTTTTTT. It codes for CATSWRRVTGELFF.

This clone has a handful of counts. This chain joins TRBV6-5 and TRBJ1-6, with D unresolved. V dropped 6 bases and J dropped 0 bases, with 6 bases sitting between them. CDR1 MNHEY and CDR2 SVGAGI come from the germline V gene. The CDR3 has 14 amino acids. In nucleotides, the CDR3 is TGTGCCAGCAGCACCAGCTCCTATAATTCACCCCTCCACTTT. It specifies CASSTSSYNSPLHF.

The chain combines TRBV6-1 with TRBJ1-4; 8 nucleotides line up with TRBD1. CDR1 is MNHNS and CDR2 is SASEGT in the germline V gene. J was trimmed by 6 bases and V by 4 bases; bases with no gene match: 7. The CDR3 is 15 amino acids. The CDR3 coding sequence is TGTGCCAGCAGTGGCGGTGTGACAGGGGATGAAAAACTGTTTTTT. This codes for CASSGGVTGDEKLFF.

The CDR3 DNA reads TGTGCCAGTAGGGATGGCCGGACTACCCACACCGGGGAGCTGTTTTTT. Its translation is CASRDGRTTHTGELFF. The chain joins TRBV19 to TRBJ2-2, with D possibly being TRBD2 (6 bases). Germline V gives CDR1 LNHDA, CDR2 SQIVND (reference sequence). The length of the CDR3 is 16 residues. V lost 6 bases to trimming and J lost 3 bases, with 17 bases between them.

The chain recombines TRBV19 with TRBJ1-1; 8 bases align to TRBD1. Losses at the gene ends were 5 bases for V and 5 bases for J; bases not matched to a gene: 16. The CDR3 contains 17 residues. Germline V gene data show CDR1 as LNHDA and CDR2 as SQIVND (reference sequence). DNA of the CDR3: TGTGCCAGTAGTGTTCTTTCCTGGACAGGGAAAGGGACTGAAGCTTTCTTT. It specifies CASSVLSWTGKGTEAFF.

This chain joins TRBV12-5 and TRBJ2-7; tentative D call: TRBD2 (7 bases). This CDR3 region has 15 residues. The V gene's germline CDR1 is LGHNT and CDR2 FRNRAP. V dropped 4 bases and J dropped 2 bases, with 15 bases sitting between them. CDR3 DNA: TGTGCTAGTGGTTCCGTAAGGGGGGGCCCCTACGAGCAGTACTTC. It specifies CASGSVRGGPYEQYF.

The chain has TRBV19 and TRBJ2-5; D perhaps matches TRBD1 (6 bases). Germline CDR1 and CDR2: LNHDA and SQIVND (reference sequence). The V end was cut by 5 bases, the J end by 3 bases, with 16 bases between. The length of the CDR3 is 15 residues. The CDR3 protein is CASSQDRDTKETQYF. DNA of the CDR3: TGTGCCAGTAGTCAAGACCGGGACACTAAAGAGACCCAGTACTTC.

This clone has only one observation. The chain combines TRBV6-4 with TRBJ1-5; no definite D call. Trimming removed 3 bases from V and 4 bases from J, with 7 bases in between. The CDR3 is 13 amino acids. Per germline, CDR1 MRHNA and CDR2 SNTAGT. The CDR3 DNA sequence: TGTGCCAGCAGTGAGCGGGAGAATCAGCCCCAGCATTTT. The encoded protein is CASSERENQPQHF.

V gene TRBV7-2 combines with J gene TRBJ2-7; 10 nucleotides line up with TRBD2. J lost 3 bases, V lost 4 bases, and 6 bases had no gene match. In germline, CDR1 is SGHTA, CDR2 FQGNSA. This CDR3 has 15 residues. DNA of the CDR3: TGTGCCAGCAGCTCATCTAGCGGGAGTTTCTACGAGCAGTACTTC. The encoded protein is CASSSSSGSFYEQYF.

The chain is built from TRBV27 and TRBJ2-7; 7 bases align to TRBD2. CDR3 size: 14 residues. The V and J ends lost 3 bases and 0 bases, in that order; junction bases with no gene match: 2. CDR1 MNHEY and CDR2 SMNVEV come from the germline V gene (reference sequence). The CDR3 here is CASSFRTSSYEQYF. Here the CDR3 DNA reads TGTGCCAGCAGTTTTCGGACTAGCTCCTACGAGCAGTACTTC.

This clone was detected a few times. The CDR3 spells CASAYGVGNTIYF. CDR3 DNA sequence: TGTGCCAGCGCCTACGGGGTAGGAAACACCATATATTTT. V gene TRBV14 combines with J gene TRBJ1-3, with D hard to call. The CDR3 covers 13 residues. V lost 8 bases, J lost 4 bases, and 12 bases lay in between. The germline V gene encodes CDR1 SGHDN and CDR2 FVKESK.

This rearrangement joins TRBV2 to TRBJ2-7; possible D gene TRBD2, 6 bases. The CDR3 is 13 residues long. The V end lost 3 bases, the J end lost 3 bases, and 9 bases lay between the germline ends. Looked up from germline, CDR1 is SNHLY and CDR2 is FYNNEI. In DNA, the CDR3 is TGTGCCAGCAGTGATGGGACTTTCTACGAGCAGTACTTC. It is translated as CASSDGTFYEQYF.

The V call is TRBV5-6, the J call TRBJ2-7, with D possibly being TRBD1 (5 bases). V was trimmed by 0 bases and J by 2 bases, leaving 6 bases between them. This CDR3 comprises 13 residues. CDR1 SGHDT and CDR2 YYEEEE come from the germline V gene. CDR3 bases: TGTGCCAGCAGCTTGGTCAGGGCCTACGAGCAGTACTTC. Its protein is CASSLVRAYEQYF.